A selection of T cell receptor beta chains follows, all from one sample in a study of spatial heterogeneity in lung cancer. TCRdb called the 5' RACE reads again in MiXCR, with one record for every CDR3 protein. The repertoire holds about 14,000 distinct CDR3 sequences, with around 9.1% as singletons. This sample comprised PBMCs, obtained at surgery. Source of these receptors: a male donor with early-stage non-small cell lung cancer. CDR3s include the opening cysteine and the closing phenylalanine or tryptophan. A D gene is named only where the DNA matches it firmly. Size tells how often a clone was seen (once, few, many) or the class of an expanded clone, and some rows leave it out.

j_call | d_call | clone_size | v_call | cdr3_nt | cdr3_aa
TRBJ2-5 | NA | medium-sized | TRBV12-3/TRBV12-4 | TGTGCCAGCAGTTTAGCGCTAAAGGGGCATTACTTC | CASSLALKGHYF
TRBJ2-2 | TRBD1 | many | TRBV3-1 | TGTGCCAGCAGCCAAGTCGACAGGGACAACACCGGGGAGCTGTTTTTT | CASSQVDRDNTGELFF
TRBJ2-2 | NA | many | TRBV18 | TGTGCCAGCTCACCGAACAGGCAATTTGGCACCGGGGAGCTGTTTTTT | CASSPNRQFGTGELFF
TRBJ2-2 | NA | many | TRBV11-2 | TGTGCCAGCAGGCCCGCCGCAGGGGGAGGCGACGGGGAGCTGTTTTTT | CASRPAAGGGDGELFF
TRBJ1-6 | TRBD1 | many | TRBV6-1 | TGTGCCAGCAGTGGGACAGGGTTTACACCCCTCCACTTT | CASSGTGFTPLHF
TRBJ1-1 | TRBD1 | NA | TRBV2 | TGTGCCAGCGGGGGACAGGGGGCATGGGCTGAAGCTTTCTTT | CASGGQGAWAEAFF
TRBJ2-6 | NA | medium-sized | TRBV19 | TGTGCCAGTAGTGAAGGGGATGCAGGGGCCAACGTCCTGACTTTC | CASSEGDAGANVLTF
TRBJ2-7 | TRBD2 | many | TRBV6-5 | TGTGCCAGCAGCGGACTAGCGGGGCAGCACGAGCAGTACTTC | CASSGLAGQHEQYF
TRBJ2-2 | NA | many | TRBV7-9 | TGTGCCAGCAGCTTACTGTCGAACACCGGGGAGCTGTTTTTT | CASSLLSNTGELFF
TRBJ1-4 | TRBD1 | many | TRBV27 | TGTGCCAGCAGTCTCCTCCCTACGACAGGGAACAAGGAAAAACTGTTTTTT | CASSLLPTTGNKEKLFF
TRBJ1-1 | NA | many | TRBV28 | TGTGCCAGCAGTTTCTCGGGGACCCTTGAAGCTTTCTTT | CASSFSGTLEAFF
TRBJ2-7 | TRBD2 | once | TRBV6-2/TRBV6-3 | TGTGCCAGCAGTTACTTAGCGGGAGGGCCCTACGAGCAGTACTTC | CASSYLAGGPYEQYF
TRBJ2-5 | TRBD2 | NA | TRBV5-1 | TGCGCCAGCAGCCCTGGGACTAGTTTTGTCCGGCAAGAGACCCAGTACTTC | CASSPGTSFVRQETQYF
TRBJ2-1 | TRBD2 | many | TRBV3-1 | TGTGCCAGCAGCCAAAACGCCCTACCGCTAGCGGGAGCTGAAAATGAGCAGTTCTTC | CASSQNALPLAGAENEQFF
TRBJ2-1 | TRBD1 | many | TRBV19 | TGTGCCAGTAGTGGTGGACAGGGGAGCCCATACAATGAGCAGTTCTTC | CASSGGQGSPYNEQFF
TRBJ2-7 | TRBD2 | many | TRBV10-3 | TGTGCCATCAGAACTAGCGGGTGGATCTACGAGCAGTACTTC | CAIRTSGWIYEQYF
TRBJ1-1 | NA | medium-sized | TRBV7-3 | TGTGCCAGCAGCTCGAAGGCGGGACGGGGGAACACTGAAGCTTTCTTT | CASSSKAGRGNTEAFF
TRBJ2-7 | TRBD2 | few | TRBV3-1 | TGTGCCAGCAGCCAAGATTTGACCGGACTAGTAGAGTACGAGCAGTACTTC | CASSQDLTGLVEYEQYF
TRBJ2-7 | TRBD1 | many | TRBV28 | TGTGCCAGCGCTGACAGGGGGCGAACTAACGAGCAGTACTTC | CASADRGRTNEQYF
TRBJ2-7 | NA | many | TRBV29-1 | TGCAGCGTTGAAGAAGGTAGCGGCTCCTACGAGCAGTACTTC | CSVEEGSGSYEQYF
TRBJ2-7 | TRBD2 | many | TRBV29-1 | TGCAGCGTTGGGGCGGGAGTAGGGGAGCAGTACTTC | CSVGAGVGEQYF
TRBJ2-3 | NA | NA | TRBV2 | TGTGCCAGCAGTGATCAGCGGGCCCTAACGTGGACAGATACGCGGTATTTT | CASSDQRALTWTDTRYF
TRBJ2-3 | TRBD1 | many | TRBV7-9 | TGTGCCAGCAGCTCAACAGGGGGGAGCACAGATACGCAGTATTTT | CASSSTGGSTDTQYF
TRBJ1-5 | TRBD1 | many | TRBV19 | TGTGCCAGTAGGACAGGGCTGGGGAGCAATCAGCCCCAGCATTTT | CASRTGLGSNQPQHF
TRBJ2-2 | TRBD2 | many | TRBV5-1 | TGCGCCAGCAGCTTGGACCCTCCTAGCGGGAGGGCCGACACCGGGGAGCTGTTTTTT | CASSLDPPSGRADTGELFF
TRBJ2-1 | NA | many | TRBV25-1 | TGTGCCAGCAGTTTTAGCAACACCAATGAGCAGTTCTTC | CASSFSNTNEQFF
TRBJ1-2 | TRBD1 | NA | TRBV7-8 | TGTGCCAGCAGCTTAGAGGGACAGGGGACATACTATGGCTACACCTTC | CASSLEGQGTYYGYTF
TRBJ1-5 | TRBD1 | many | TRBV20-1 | TGCAGTGCTAGAGCCTCAGTCGGGACAGGGAAGGGCCCGGGCGGCCAGCCCCAGCATTTT | CSARASVGTGKGPGGQPQHF
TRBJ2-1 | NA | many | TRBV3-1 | TGTGCCAGCAGCCAAGATAGCCGTCCGGGACTTAGGGCCTCCGGTGAGCAGTTCTTC | CASSQDSRPGLRASGEQFF
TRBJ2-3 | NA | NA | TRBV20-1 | TGCAGTGCCGCGAGAGAGCGGAGCACAGATACGCAGTATTTT | CSAARERSTDTQYF
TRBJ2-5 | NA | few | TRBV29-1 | TGCAGCGTTCAAGGGCGGGGTTGGGAGACCCAGTACTTC | CSVQGRGWETQYF
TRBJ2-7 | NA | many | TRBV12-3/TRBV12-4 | TGTGCCAGCAGTTTAGGACAGATCTCCTACGAGCAGTACTTC | CASSLGQISYEQYF
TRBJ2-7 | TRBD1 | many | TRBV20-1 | TGCAGTGCTCCCCCGGGACAGTCCTACGAGCAGTACTTC | CSAPPGQSYEQYF